Below are 24 T cell receptor beta chains sequenced from a single sample in a study of blood T cells in healthy people across ages. Next came a second PCR, run for about 7 to 12 cycles, which used a sample-barcoded 5' primer along with a J-beta primer mix. Each CDR3 protein gets one entry after TCRdb re-called the 5' RACE reads with MiXCR. Of about 670,000 distinct CDR3 sequences detected, approximately 52% appear once; the ten largest clones hold about 13%. Sequenced material: blood. The receptor set was obtained from a woman of 80 years or more in good health.

A few counts support this clonotype. The J gene is TRBJ2-2, the V gene TRBV3-1, with 9 positions matching TRBD2. Germline loops: CDR1 LGHDT, CDR2 YNNKEL (reference sequence). CDR3 length: 14 residues. Trimming cost V 5 bases and J 5 bases; bases outside gene matches: 3. CDR3 in amino acids: CASSKGLATGELFF. The CDR3 bases are TGTGCCAGCAGCAAAGGACTAGCGACCGGGGAGCTGTTTTTT.

At least ten counts were recorded for this clonotype. V is TRBV28 and J is TRBJ2-5; D is uncertain. The CDR3 spans 13 residues. Looked up from germline, CDR1 is MDHEN and CDR2 is SYDVKM. Trimming shortened V by 10 bases and J by 1 base, and 13 bases separated the two germline ends. The CDR3 nucleotides read TGTGCCAACTCAGATGGGCTCCAAGAGACCCAGTACTTC. It encodes CANSDGLQETQYF. Full variable domain (missing parts from reference TRBV28 and TRBJ2-5): DVKVTQSSRYLVKRTGEKVFLECVQDMDHENMFWYRQDPGLGLRLIYFSYDVKMKEKGDIPEGYSVSREKKERFSLILESASTNQTSMYLCANSDGLQETQYFGPGTRLLVL.

On this clonotype: It may be a read error: a sequence one base away is much more abundant. The gene calls are TRBV28 and TRBJ2-1; D is unresolved. The CDR3 runs 13 residues. Germline CDR1 reads MDHEN; CDR2 reads SYDVKM. The CDR3 sequence is CAGSLYRYNEQFF. The CDR3 nucleotides are TGTGCCGGCAGTTTATACCGGTACAATGAGCAGTTCTTC.

The sample holds a few counts of this clonotype. J is TRBJ2-4 and V is TRBV12-3 or TRBV12-4, with D perhaps matching TRBD2 (5 bases). TRBJ2-7 explains the end of the DNA better; the J call may be wrong. The CDR3 consists of 15 residues. CDR3 bases: TGTGCCAGCAGTTTACCCGTGAGGGCTACCTACGAGCAGTACTTC. Protein product: CASSLPVRATYEQYF.

V gene TRBV5-6 combines with J gene TRBJ1-5; D remains unclear. This CDR3 spans 13 amino acids. CDR1 and CDR2 (germline): SGHDT, YYEEEE. The ends were cut back, 3 bases at V and 4 bases at J, with 8 bases in the middle. The CDR3 coding sequence is TGTGCCAGCAGCTCCAACCTTAATCAGCCCCAGCATTTT. Translating gives CASSSNLNQPQHF.

This clonotype was picked up many times. This rearrangement joins TRBV5-1 to TRBJ2-1, with D possibly matching TRBD2 (5 bases). The V end was cut by 0 bases, the J end by 0 bases, with 7 bases between. The CDR3 extends over 15 amino acids. Per germline, CDR1 SGHRS and CDR2 YFSETQ. CDR3 nucleotide sequence: TGCGCCAGCAGCTTGGAAACTAGCTCCTACAATGAGCAGTTCTTC. Residues: CASSLETSSYNEQFF.

The chain employs TRBV20-1 and TRBJ2-4; D not certain. The CDR3 has 13 amino acids. In germline, CDR1 is DFQATT, CDR2 SNEGSKA (reference sequence). The V end was cut by 4 bases, the J end by 1 base, with 8 bases between. Here the CDR3 reads CSATWVAKNIQYF. The CDR3 coding sequence is TGCAGTGCTACCTGGGTCGCCAAAAACATTCAGTACTTC.

Remarks on this clonotype: A much larger clone sits a single nucleotide away, making a read error possible. This chain joins TRBV20-1 and TRBJ2-1; D tentatively fits TRBD1 or TRBD2 (5 bases each). Germline-derived CDR1 and CDR2 are DFQATT and SNEGSKA (reference sequence). This CDR3 is built from 13 residues. The CDR3 protein is CSAGRDVYNEPFF. The CDR3 coding sequence is TGCAGTGCTGGTCGGGACGTCTACAATGAGCCGTTCTTC.

The rearrangement joins TRBV27 to TRBJ1-5, with D hard to call. V was cut by 1 base and J by 2 bases, with 9 bases left in between. This CDR3 has 15 amino acids. From germline, CDR1 is MNHEY and CDR2 SMNVEV (reference sequence). The CDR3 here is CASSLYSMGNQPQHF. DNA for the CDR3: TGTGCCAGCAGTTTATACAGTATGGGCAATCAGCCCCAGCATTTT.

V usage is TRBV25-1 and J usage is TRBJ2-5; D is uncertain. The V end was cut by 4 bases, the J end by 1 base, with 10 bases between. CDR3 size: 14 residues. Germline assignment: CDR1 MGHDK and CDR2 SYGVNS. CDR3 residues: CASSGIQVQETQYF. DNA for the CDR3: TGTGCCAGCAGTGGTATCCAGGTCCAAGAGACCCAGTACTTC.

This clonotype was observed at least ten times. This chain joins TRBV12-3 or TRBV12-4 and TRBJ2-7; D possibly corresponds to TRBD2 (5 bases). V lost 5 bases and J lost 3, with 8 bases in between. The CDR3 loop spans 12 amino acids. Here the CDR3 DNA reads TGTGCCAGCAGTCCTACTAGCTACGAGCAGTACTTC. It specifies CASSPTSYEQYF.

The CDR3 loop reads CASSENGVYEQYF. The CDR3 nucleotides are TGTGCCAGCAGTGAAAATGGAGTCTACGAGCAGTACTTC. The chain has TRBV25-1 and TRBJ2-7; D ambiguous. Trimming removed 2 bases at V and 3 bases at J, with 8 bases between. The CDR3 sequence is 13 residues long. Germline CDR1 MGHDK, CDR2 SYGVNS.

This chain links TRBV9 with TRBJ2-1; 11 nucleotides align to TRBD2. J lost 4 bases, V lost 1 base, and 1 base had no gene match. CDR1 SGDLS and CDR2 YYNGEE come from the germline V gene. CDR3 length: 15 residues. The CDR3 loop is CASSVTSGSYNEQFF. The CDR3 coding sequence is TGTGCCAGCAGCGTAACTAGCGGGAGTTACAATGAGCAGTTCTTC.

This clonotype appeared many times. The chain carries TRBV3-1 and TRBJ2-1, with a tentative D call TRBD2 (5 bases). The CDR3 contains 13 residues. V gave up 2 bases and J gave up 9 bases, with 11 bases separating them. From germline, CDR1 is LGHDT and CDR2 YNNKEL (reference sequence). The CDR3 is CASSQTTAGEQFF. CDR3 coding DNA: TGTGCCAGCAGCCAAACGACGGCGGGTGAGCAGTTCTTC.

This clonotype was found a few times. The chain carries TRBV4-1 and TRBJ1-1; possible D gene TRBD1, 5 bases. V lost 1 base, J lost 1 base, and 13 bases lay in between. From germline, CDR1 is MGHRA and CDR2 YSYEKL. The CDR3 sequence is 16 residues long. The CDR3 DNA follows: TGCGCCAGCAGCCAAGGGGTAGCGCAGGGGAACACTGAAGCTTTCTTT. Translating gives CASSQGVAQGNTEAFF.

The gene calls are TRBV6-5 and TRBJ1-2; maybe TRBD1 (5 bases). The CDR3 length is 13 residues. V gave up 6 bases and J gave up 3 bases, with 11 bases separating them. The germline V gene encodes CDR1 MNHEY and CDR2 SVGAGI. The CDR3 bases are TGTGCCAGCAGGGACGACAGCTACTATGGCTACACCTTC. It specifies CASRDDSYYGYTF.

V gene TRBV25-1 combines with J gene TRBJ1-2, with D tentatively TRBD1 (6 bases). V was cut by 5 bases and J by 2 bases, with 15 bases left in between. The CDR3 runs 15 residues. Germline assignment: CDR1 MGHDK and CDR2 SYGVNS. The CDR3: CASSSQDRPNYGYTF. As DNA, the CDR3 is TGTGCCAGCAGTTCCCAAGACAGGCCCAACTATGGCTACACCTTC.

The V and J genes are TRBV29-1 and TRBJ1-2; the D is unclear. The CDR3 contains 12 residues. The germline V gene has CDR1 SQVTM and CDR2 ANQGSEA. V lost 6 bases and J lost 3, with 11 bases in between. CDR3 loop: CSVPQVYYGYTF. The DNA of the CDR3 is TGCAGCGTCCCCCAGGTGTACTATGGCTACACCTTC.

The J gene is TRBJ1-6, the V gene TRBV7-9, with a weak D call TRBD1 (6 bases). Germline lookup yields CDR1 SEHNR and CDR2 FQNEAQ (reference sequence). The CDR3 is made up of 14 amino acids. The V end was cut by 8 bases, the J end by 6 bases, with 14 bases between. The CDR3 loop reads CASAPQGCNSPLHF. The CDR3, as DNA: TGTGCCAGCGCCCCGCAGGGGTGTAATTCACCCCTCCACTTT.

In the case of this clonotype: One end of the junction varies from germline; a read error may be responsible. The chain joins TRBV6-1 to TRBJ1-5; weak D call: TRBD1 (6 bases). The CDR3 is 13 residues long. Germline V gene lookup returns CDR1 MNHNS and CDR2 SASEGT. The CDR3 here is CASSRGVNQLQHF. The CDR3 nucleotides read TGTGCCAGCAGCAGGGGAGTCAATCAGCTCCAGCATTTT.

CDR3 bases: TGTGCCAGCAGATCCCTTGGGACTACGACTGTTTCCTACGAGCAGTACTTC. It specifies CASRSLGTTTVSYEQYF. The rearrangement links TRBV28 to TRBJ2-7, with 7 bases matching TRBD2. Trimming took 6 bases from V and 1 from J; bases not matched to a gene: 15. The germline gives CDR1 MDHEN, CDR2 SYDVKM. The CDR3 covers 17 residues.

The chain uses TRBV20-1 and TRBJ2-3; the match to TRBD1 covers 12 bases. The V gene's germline CDR1 is DFQATT and CDR2 SNEGSKA (reference sequence). V trimming: 6 bases; J trimming: 4 bases; junction bases outside the gene matches: 5. The CDR3 extends over 14 amino acids. The CDR3 protein is CSAPGQGASDTQYF. The DNA for the CDR3 is TGCAGTGCCCCGGGACAGGGGGCGTCAGATACGCAGTATTTT.

The chain carries TRBV7-3 and TRBJ2-5; D is uncertain. With the DNA end fitting TRBJ2-7 better, the J assignment may be wrong. This CDR3 comprises 16 residues. Per the germline V gene, CDR1 is SGHTA and CDR2 is FQGTGA. The CDR3 DNA reads TGTGCCAGCAGCTTACGGACCCTAAACCTTCCCTACGAGCAGTACTTC. It encodes CASSLRTLNLPYEQYF.

The V call is TRBV7-2, the J call TRBJ2-3, with a possible D match to TRBD1 (5 bases). The CDR3 has 14 residues. Germline lookup yields CDR1 SGHTA and CDR2 FQGNSA. Trimming removed 3 bases at V and 4 bases at J, with 11 bases between. DNA for the CDR3: TGTGCCAGCAGCTTGGGGCTACCCCCAGATACGCAGTATTTT. Protein: CASSLGLPPDTQYF.